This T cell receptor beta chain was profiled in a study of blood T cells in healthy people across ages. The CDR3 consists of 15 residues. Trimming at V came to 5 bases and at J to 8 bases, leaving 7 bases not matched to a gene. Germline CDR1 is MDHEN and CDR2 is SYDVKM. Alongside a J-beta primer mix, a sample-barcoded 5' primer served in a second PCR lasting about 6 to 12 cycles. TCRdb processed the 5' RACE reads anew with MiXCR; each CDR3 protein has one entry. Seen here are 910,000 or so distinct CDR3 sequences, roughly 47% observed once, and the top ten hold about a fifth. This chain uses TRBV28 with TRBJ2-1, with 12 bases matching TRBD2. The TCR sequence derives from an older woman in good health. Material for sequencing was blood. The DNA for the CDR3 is TGTGCCAGCAGTGGTCGACTAGCGGGAGACCATGAGCAGTTCTTC. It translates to CASSGRLAGDHEQFF.